This T cell receptor (beta chain) was profiled in a study of shared clonotypes between healthy human individuals. TCRdb's copy holds only in-frame clones and misses some; the assay was immunoSEQ multiplex PCR. The repertoire holds some 2,500,000 clones, with 92% as singletons. The donors were adults (healthy and HIV-negative) with no recent acute infections or vaccinations. This clone was found once. V lost 2 bases to trimming and J lost 5 bases, with 6 bases between them. This CDR3 is built from 11 residues. Germline assignment: CDR1 SQVTM and CDR2 ANQGSEA. Input material: naive CD4+ T cells from PBMCs. Subset reported: CD45RA+ positively selected. The TCR comes from a man aged 18 to 29 in good health. Some clones in this sample may be carry-over from other donors' samples. This chain links TRBV29-1 with TRBJ2-5; unclear D gene. The CDR3 DNA follows: TGCAGCGTTGAAAGTATGGAGACCCAGTACTTC. This gives the protein CSVESMETQYF.